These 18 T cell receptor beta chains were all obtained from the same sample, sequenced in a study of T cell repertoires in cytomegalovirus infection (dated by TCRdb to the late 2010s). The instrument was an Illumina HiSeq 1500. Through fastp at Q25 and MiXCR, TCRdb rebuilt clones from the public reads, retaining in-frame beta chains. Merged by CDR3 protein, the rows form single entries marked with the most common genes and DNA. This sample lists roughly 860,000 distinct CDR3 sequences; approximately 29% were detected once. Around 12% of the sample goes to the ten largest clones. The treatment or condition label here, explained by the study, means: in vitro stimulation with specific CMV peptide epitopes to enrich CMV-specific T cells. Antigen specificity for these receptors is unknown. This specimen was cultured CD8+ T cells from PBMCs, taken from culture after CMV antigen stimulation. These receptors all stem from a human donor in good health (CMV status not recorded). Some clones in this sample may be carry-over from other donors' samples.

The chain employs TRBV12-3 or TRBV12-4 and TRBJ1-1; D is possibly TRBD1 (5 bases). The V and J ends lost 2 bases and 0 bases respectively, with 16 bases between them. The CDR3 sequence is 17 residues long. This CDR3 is CASSLSSTETVNTEAFF. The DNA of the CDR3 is TGTGCCAGCAGTTTATCGTCGACAGAAACCGTGAACACTGAAGCTTTCTTT.

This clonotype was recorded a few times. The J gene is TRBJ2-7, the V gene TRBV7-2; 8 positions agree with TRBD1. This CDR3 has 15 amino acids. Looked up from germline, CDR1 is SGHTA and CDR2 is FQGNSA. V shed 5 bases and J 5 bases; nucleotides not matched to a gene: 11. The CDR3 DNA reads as TGTGCCAGCAGCCCAAGCCCGGACAGGGTCAACGAGCAGTACGTC. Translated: CASSPSPDRVNEQYV.

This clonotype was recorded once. DNA of the CDR3: TGTGCCAGCAGCTTAGGGGTTGGCAAGGCCCAGCATTTT. Amino acid sequence: CASSLGVGKAQHF. The chain employs TRBV13 and TRBJ1-5; no reliable D call. V lost 0 bases and J lost 11, with 11 bases in between. The CDR3 has 13 residues. The germline gives CDR1 PRHDT, CDR2 FYEKMQ (reference sequence).

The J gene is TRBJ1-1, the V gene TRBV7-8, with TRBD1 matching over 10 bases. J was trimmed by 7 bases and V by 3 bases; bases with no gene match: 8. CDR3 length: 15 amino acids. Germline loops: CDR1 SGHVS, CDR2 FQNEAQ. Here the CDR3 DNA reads TGTGCCAGCAGCTTCCTGGACAGGGGGAGTAATGAAGCTTTCTTT. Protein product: CASSFLDRGSNEAFF.

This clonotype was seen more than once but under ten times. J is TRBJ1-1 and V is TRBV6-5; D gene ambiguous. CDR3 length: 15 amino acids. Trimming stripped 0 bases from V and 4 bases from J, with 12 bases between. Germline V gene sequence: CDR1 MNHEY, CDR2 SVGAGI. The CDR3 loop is CASSYSSSLATEAFF. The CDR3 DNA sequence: TGTGCCAGCAGTTACTCGAGCAGTCTGGCCACTGAAGCTTTCTTT.

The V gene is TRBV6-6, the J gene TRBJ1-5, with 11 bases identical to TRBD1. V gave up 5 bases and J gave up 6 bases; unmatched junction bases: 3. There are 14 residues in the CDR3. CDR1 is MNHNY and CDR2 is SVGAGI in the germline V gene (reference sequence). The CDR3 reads CASSRTGGTQPQHF. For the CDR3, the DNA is TGTGCCAGCAGTCGGACAGGGGGCACTCAGCCCCAGCATTTT.

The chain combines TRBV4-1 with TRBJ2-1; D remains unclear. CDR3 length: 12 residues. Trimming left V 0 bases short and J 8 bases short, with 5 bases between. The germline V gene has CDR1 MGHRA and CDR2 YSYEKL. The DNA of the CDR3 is TGCGCCAGCAGCCAAGATTACGATGAGCAGTTCTTC. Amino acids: CASSQDYDEQFF.

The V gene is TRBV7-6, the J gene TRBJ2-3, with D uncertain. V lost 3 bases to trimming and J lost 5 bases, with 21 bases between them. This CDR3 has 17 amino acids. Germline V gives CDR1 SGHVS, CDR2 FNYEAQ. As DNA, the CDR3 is TGTGCCAGCAGCTTTTCTTACAGCCCTATGGATGGAGATACGCAGTATTTT. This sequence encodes CASSFSYSPMDGDTQYF.

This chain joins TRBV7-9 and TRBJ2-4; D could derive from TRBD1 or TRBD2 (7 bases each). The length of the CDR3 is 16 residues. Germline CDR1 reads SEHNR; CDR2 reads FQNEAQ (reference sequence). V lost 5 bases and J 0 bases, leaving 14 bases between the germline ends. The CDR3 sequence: CASSPREGAAKNIQYF. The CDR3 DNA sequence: TGTGCCAGCAGCCCTAGGGAGGGGGCAGCCAAAAACATTCAGTACTTC.

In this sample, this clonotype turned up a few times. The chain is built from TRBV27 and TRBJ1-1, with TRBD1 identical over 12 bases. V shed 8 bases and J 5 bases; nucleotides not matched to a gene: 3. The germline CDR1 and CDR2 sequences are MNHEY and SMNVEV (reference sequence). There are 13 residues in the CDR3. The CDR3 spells CASVGQGATEAFF. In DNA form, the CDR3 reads TGTGCCAGCGTGGGACAGGGGGCAACTGAAGCTTTCTTT.

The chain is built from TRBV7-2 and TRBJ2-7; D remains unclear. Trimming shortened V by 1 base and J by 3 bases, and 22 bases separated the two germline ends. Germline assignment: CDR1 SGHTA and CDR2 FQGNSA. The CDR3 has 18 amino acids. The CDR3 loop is CASSLVPLSGVVYYEQYF. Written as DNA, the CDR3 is TGTGCCAGCAGCTTAGTCCCATTATCCGGCGTCGTTTACTACGAGCAGTACTTC.

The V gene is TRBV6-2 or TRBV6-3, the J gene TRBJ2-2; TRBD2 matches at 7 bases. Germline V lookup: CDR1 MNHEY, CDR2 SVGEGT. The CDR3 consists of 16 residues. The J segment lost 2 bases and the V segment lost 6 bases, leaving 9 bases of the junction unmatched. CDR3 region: CASSLVVGLNTGELFF. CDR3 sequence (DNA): TGTGCCAGCAGCCTAGTCGTGGGACTAAACACCGGGGAGCTGTTTTTT.

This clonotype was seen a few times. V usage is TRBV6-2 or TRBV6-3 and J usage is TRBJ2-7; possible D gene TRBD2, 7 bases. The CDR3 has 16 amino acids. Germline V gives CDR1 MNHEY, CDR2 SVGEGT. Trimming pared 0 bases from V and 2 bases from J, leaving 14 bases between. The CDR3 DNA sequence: TGTGCCAGCAGTTACTCCATCCGGGGGGCAGCCTACGAGCAGTACTTC. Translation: CASSYSIRGAAYEQYF.

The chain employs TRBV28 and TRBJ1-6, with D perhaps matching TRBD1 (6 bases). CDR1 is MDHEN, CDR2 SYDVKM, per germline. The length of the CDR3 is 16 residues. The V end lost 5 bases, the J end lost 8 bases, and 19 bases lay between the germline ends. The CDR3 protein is CASSPLPGGADSPLHF. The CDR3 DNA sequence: TGTGCCAGCAGTCCCCTCCCGGGGGGCGCGGATTCACCCCTCCACTTT.

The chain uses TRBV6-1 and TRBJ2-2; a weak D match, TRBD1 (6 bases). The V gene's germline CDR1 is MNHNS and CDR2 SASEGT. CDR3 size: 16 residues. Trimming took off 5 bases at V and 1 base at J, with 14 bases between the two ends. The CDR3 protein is CASSWSGTKNTGELFF. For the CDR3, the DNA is TGTGCCAGCAGTTGGTCCGGGACAAAGAACACCGGGGAGCTGTTTTTT.

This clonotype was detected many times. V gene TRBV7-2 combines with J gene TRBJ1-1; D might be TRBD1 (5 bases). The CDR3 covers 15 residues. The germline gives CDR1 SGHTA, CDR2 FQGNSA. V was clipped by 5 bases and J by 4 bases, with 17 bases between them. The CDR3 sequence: CASSPSEGQGTEAFF. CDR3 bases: TGTGCCAGCAGCCCCTCGGAGGGGCAGGGCACTGAAGCTTTCTTT.

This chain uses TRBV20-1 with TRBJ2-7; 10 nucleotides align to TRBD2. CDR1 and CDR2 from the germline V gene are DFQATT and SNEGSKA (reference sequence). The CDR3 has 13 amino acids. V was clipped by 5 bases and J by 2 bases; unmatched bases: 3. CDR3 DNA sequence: TGCAGTGCTGGAGGACTAGCGGCCTACGAGCAGTACGTC. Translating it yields CSAGGLAAYEQYV.

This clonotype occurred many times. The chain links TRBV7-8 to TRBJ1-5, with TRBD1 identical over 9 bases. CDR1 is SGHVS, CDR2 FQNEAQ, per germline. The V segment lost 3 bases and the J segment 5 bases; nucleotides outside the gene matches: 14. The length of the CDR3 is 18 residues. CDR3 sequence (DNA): TGTGCCAGCAGCTTCCGGGACAGGGAAGTTTTAGGGGATCAGCCCCAGCATTTT. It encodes CASSFRDREVLGDQPQHF.